The rows below give T cell receptor beta chains drawn from one sample of a study of T cell responses to AZD1222 COVID-19 vaccine. The table came from immunoSEQ multiplex PCR; TCRdb's copy has only in-frame clones and leaves some out. The sample holds roughly 200,000 clones, roughly 91% seen once. The source was peripheral blood, collected on day 0 of MenACWY control vaccination. These receptors originate from an adult in good health. CDR3s include the opening cysteine and the closing phenylalanine or tryptophan. The D gene is left open where the match is weak. Some rows have no size entry. The others give once, few or many, or a class for an expanded clone.

CDR3	DNA	V	J	size	D
CASNRTGWGASLAGNTIYF	TGCGCCAGCAACCGGACAGGGTGGGGGGCCTCTCTAGCTGGAAACACCATATATTTT	TRBV10-1	TRBJ1-3	-	TRBD1
CAISPGTPSNQPQHF	TGTGCCATCAGCCCCGGGACACCTAGCAATCAGCCCCAGCATTTT	TRBV10-3	TRBJ1-5	-	-
CASSKDRGSKLFF	TGTGCCAGTAGTAAGGACAGGGGGTCCAAACTGTTTTTT	TRBV19	TRBJ1-4	-	TRBD1
CASRDRVFTEAFF	TGTGCCAGCAGAGACAGGGTTTTCACTGAAGCTTTCTTT	TRBV6-5	TRBJ1-1	-	TRBD1
CASSLVAGGQETQYF	TGTGCCAGCAGCTTAGTAGCGGGGGGGCAAGAGACCCAGTACTTC	TRBV7-9	TRBJ2-5	-	TRBD2
CASSAAGGPKNIQYF	TGTGCCAGCAGTGCCGCGGGGGGGCCCAAAAACATTCAGTACTTC	TRBV25-1	TRBJ2-4	-	TRBD2
CASSFSGGPYNEQFF	TGTGCCAGCAGTTTTAGCGGGGGACCCTACAATGAGCAGTTCTTC	TRBV28	TRBJ2-1	-	TRBD2
CASSAPGQTSVAF	TGCGCCAGCAGCGCACCGGGACAAACCTCCGTAGCCTTC	TRBV10-1	TRBJ1-2	-	-
CASASRGTGIISDTGELFF	TGCGCCAGCGCTTCGCGCGGGACAGGGATCATTTCAGACACCGGGGAGCTGTTTTTT	TRBV5-1	TRBJ2-2	-	TRBD1
CASSPPGLSGELFF	TGTGCCAGCTCACCCCCAGGACTGTCCGGGGAGCTGTTTTTT	TRBV18	TRBJ2-2	once	-
CASKKASSGAGTEAFF	TGCGCCAGCAAAAAAGCGAGTTCCGGGGCCGGCACTGAAGCTTTCTTT	TRBV5-1	TRBJ1-1	-	-
CASSRVVNTGELFF	TGTGCCAGCAGTCGGGTGGTGAACACCGGGGAGCTGTTTTTT	TRBV2	TRBJ2-2	once	-
CASSLTGNQPQHF	TGTGCCAGCAGTTTAACGGGCAATCAGCCCCAGCATTTT	TRBV28	TRBJ1-5	-	-
CASSSGPTDTQYF	TGTGCCAGCAGCTCGGGACCAACAGATACGCAGTATTTT	TRBV11-3	TRBJ2-3	-	-
CASSLPGTTYEQYF	TGTGCCAGTAGCCTCCCCGGGACGACCTACGAGCAGTACTTC	TRBV19	TRBJ2-7	-	-
CASSWGTGGYVNTEAFF	TGTGCCAGCAGTTGGGGGACAGGGGGATATGTGAACACTGAAGCTTTCTTT	TRBV28	TRBJ1-1	-	TRBD1
CASSLEGGYSPLHF	TGTGCCAGCAGCTTAGAGGGGGGGTATTCACCCCTCCACTTT	TRBV11-2	TRBJ1-6	-	-
CASSQGQPSNYGYTF	TGTGCCAGCAGCCAAGGACAGCCTTCTAACTATGGCTACACCTTC	TRBV3-1/TRBV3-2	TRBJ1-2	-	-
CASSFSGQGYNEQFF	TGTGCCAGCAGCTTTTCGGGACAGGGGTACAATGAGCAGTTCTTC	TRBV11-1	TRBJ2-1	once	TRBD1
CASSLHGTGSETQYF	TGTGCCAGCAGCTTACACGGGACAGGGTCAGAGACCCAGTACTTC	TRBV11-2	TRBJ2-5	-	TRBD1
CASRRGGEKLFF	TGTGCCAGCAGGAGGGGGGGAGAAAAACTGTTTTTT	TRBV12-3/TRBV12-4	TRBJ1-4	-	-
CASSGRTSGGLRSYEQYF	TGTGCCAGCAGTGGACGGACTAGCGGGGGCCTAAGATCCTACGAGCAGTACTTC	TRBV28	TRBJ2-7	-	TRBD2
CASSGGTGGANYGYTF	TGTGCCAGCAGCGGGGGCACAGGGGGCGCCAACTATGGCTACACCTTC	TRBV27	TRBJ1-2	-	TRBD1
CASSLRGTSTPDTQYF	TGTGCCAGCAGCTTAAGAGGGACTAGCACCCCAGATACGCAGTATTTT	TRBV11-2	TRBJ2-3	once	TRBD2
CASSLETGVFTEAFF	TGCGCCAGCAGCCTTGAGACAGGGGTTTTCACTGAAGCTTTCTTT	TRBV5-1	TRBJ1-1	-	TRBD1
CASSSGPMNNEQFF	TGTGCCAGCAGTTCCGGGCCTATGAACAATGAGCAGTTCTTC	TRBV6-2/TRBV6-3	TRBJ2-1	-	-
CASSQRSTLQYF	TGTGCCAGCAGCCAGCGAAGTACTCTCCAGTACTTC	TRBV14	TRBJ2-5	-	-
CASSLGGAIYNSPLHF	TGTGCCAGCAGCTTAGGGGGCGCAATCTATAATTCACCCCTCCACTTT	TRBV5-4	TRBJ1-6	-	TRBD1
CAWSGREYGYTF	TGTGCCTGGAGCGGACGGGAATATGGCTACACCTTC	TRBV30	TRBJ1-2	-	-
CASSPTGGTDTQYF	TGTGCCAGCAGCCCCACCGGGGGGACAGATACGCAGTATTTT	TRBV7-3	TRBJ2-3	few	TRBD2
CASSLTTANTEAFF	TGTGCCAGCAGTCTTACGACTGCGAACACTGAAGCTTTCTTT	TRBV6-5	TRBJ1-1	-	-
CASSPTRNTEAFF	TGTGCCAGCTCACCAACCCGGAACACTGAAGCTTTCTTT	TRBV18	TRBJ1-1	-	-
CASSLGLGLNSPLHF	TGTGCCAGCAGTTTGGGTCTAGGGTTAAATTCACCCCTCCACTTT	TRBV27	TRBJ1-6	once	-
CASRRTGANTEAFF	TGTGCCAGTCGCCGAACAGGGGCGAACACTGAAGCTTTCTTT	TRBV19	TRBJ1-1	-	TRBD1
CASSLDLDTEAFF	TGTGCCAGCAGTCTTGACCTAGACACTGAAGCTTTCTTT	TRBV7-2	TRBJ1-1	few	-
CASSDRVQETQYF	TGTGCCAGCTCAGACAGGGTTCAAGAGACCCAGTACTTC	TRBV18	TRBJ2-5	-	TRBD1
CSASFSGTGFQPQHF	TGCAGTGCTAGTTTTTCCGGAACAGGGTTTCAGCCCCAGCATTTT	TRBV20-1	TRBJ1-5	-	-
CASSSGPGDYGYTF	TGTGCCAGCAGCTCCGGGCCCGGCGACTATGGCTACACCTTC	TRBV7-3	TRBJ1-2	-	-
CASSLGGSRGSPLHF	TGTGCCAGCAGCTTAGGGGGATCCCGGGGTTCACCCCTCCACTTT	TRBV7-6	TRBJ1-6	-	-
CASSQPSRDYGYTF	TGCGCCAGCAGCCAACCCAGCCGGGACTATGGCTACACCTTC	TRBV4-1	TRBJ1-2	once	-
CASSLGGSQETQYF	TGCGCCAGCAGCTTGGGGGGGAGCCAAGAGACCCAGTACTTC	TRBV5-1	TRBJ2-5	-	-
CASSPDRTPYNEQFF	TGTGCCAGCAGCCCGGACAGAACTCCCTACAATGAGCAGTTCTTC	TRBV5-4	TRBJ2-1	-	-
CASTVTGGAGELFF	TGTGCCAGTACCGTGACAGGGGGGGCCGGGGAGCTGTTTTTT	TRBV19	TRBJ2-2	-	TRBD1
CASSQSRNQPQHF	TGCGCCAGCAGTCAATCGAGAAATCAGCCCCAGCATTTT	TRBV23-1	TRBJ1-5	-	-
CASSPYRQATTEAFF	TGTGCCAGCAGTCCTTACCGGCAGGCAACCACTGAAGCTTTCTTT	TRBV6-5	TRBJ1-1	-	-
CASSQGGGSNEKLFF	TGTGCCAGCAGCCAAGGAGGGGGGTCTAATGAAAAACTGTTTTTT	TRBV4-2	TRBJ1-4	-	-
CASSGNRDGGYGYTF	TGTGCCAGCAGCGGAAACAGGGACGGAGGCTATGGCTACACCTTC	TRBV28	TRBJ1-2	-	-
CASSWTADQPQHF	TGCGCCAGCAGCTGGACAGCCGATCAGCCCCAGCATTTT	TRBV5-1	TRBJ1-5	-	-
CASSAGQGRNTIYF	TGTGCCAGCTCAGCTGGACAGGGTCGAAACACCATATATTTT	TRBV18	TRBJ1-3	-	TRBD1
CASSAGTGWDNQPQHF	TGTGCCAGCAGCGCCGGGACAGGGTGGGACAATCAGCCCCAGCATTTT	TRBV9	TRBJ1-5	-	TRBD1
CASSLGPGQNINYEQYF	TGTGCCAGCAGCTTGGGTCCGGGGCAGAACATTAACTACGAGCAGTACTTC	TRBV5-4	TRBJ2-7	once	-
CASSLARTGGDTGELFF	TGTGCCAGCAGCTTAGCCCGGACAGGGGGGGACACCGGGGAGCTGTTTTTT	TRBV11-3	TRBJ2-2	-	TRBD1
CASSFGGARYGYTF	TGTGCCAGCAGTTTCGGGGGGGCGAGGTATGGCTACACCTTC	TRBV28	TRBJ1-2	-	-
CAWSVAGGQPQHF	TGTGCCTGGAGTGTAGCTGGGGGTCAGCCCCAGCATTTT	TRBV30	TRBJ1-5	-	-
CASSPGQGALRGDEQFF	TGTGCCAGCAGCCCAGGACAGGGGGCCCTACGGGGGGATGAGCAGTTCTTC	TRBV11-3	TRBJ2-1	-	TRBD1
CASSVAGGEQYF	TGTGCCAGCAGCGTAGCAGGGGGTGAGCAGTACTTC	TRBV5-5	TRBJ2-7	-	TRBD1